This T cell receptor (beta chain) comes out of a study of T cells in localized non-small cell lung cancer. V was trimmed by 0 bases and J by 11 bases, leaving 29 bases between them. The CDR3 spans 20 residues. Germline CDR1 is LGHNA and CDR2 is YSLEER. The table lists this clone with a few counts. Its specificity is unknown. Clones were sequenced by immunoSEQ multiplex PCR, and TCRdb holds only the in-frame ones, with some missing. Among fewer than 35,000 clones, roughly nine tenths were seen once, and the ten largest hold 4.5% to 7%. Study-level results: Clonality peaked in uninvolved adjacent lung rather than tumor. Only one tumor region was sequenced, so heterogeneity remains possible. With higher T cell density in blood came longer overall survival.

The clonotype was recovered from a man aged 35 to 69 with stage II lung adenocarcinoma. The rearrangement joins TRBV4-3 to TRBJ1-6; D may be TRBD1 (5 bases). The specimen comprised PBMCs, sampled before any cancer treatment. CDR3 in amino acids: CASSQDNLNVDSLFLAPLHF. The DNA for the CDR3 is TGCGCCAGCAGCCAAGATAATTTGAATGTAGACAGCCTATTCCTGGCACCCCTCCACTTT.